The 19 T cell receptor beta chains below all came from one sample that was sequenced in a study of blood T cell repertoires in COVID-19. The method was immunoSEQ multiplex PCR; TCRdb's version includes in-frame clones alone and lacks a portion of them. This repertoire shows more than 110,000 clones, approximately 86% found once; its top ten account for roughly 5%. Sequencing was performed on peripheral blood. These receptors originate from a human donor in a cohort sampled during active COVID-19.

In this sample, this clone turned up once. This chain links TRBV28 with TRBJ1-3; D gene uncertain. The length of the CDR3 is 14 residues. V shed 6 bases and J shed 1 base, with 10 bases lying between them. Germline CDR1 reads MDHEN; CDR2 reads SYDVKM. The CDR3 spells CASRGGGSGNTIYF. Written as DNA, the CDR3 is TGTGCCAGCAGGGGAGGAGGATCTGGAAACACCATATATTTT.

This chain links TRBV2 with TRBJ2-3; 13 bases map to TRBD2. V was clipped by 6 bases and J by 2 bases; unmatched bases: 2. The germline V gene encodes CDR1 SNHLY and CDR2 FYNNEI. CDR3 length equals 15 residues. As DNA, the CDR3 is TGTGCCAGCAGCGGACTAGCGGGGGACACAGATACGCAGTATTTT. It yields the protein CASSGLAGDTDTQYF.

The genes are TRBV25-1 and TRBJ2-4; no firm D call. CDR1 and CDR2 from the germline V gene are MGHDK and SYGVNS. This CDR3 has 14 amino acids. Trimming shortened V by 7 bases and J by 0 bases, and 10 bases separated the two germline ends. The CDR3, as DNA: TGTGCCAGCACCTCCGGAGTAGCCAAAAACATTCAGTACTTC. Its translation: CASTSGVAKNIQYF.

This clone has only a few counts. V and J are TRBV2 and TRBJ2-2, with 7 positions matching TRBD2. CDR1 and CDR2 from the germline V gene are SNHLY and FYNNEI. The CDR3 covers 15 residues. With V trimmed by 4 bases and J by 0 bases, 2 bases remained unmatched. CDR3 region: CASSGGSTNTGELFF. The CDR3 DNA follows: TGTGCCAGCAGTGGCGGGAGTACGAACACCGGGGAGCTGTTTTTT.

The chain carries TRBV23-1 and TRBJ1-1, with D uncertain. TRBV23-1 is recorded as an ORF, its role being uncertain. CDR3 length: 10 amino acids. V lost 9 bases, J lost 4 bases, and 6 bases lay in between. CDR3: CARSFTEAFF. The CDR3 nucleotides read TGCGCCAGGTCATTCACTGAAGCTTTCTTT.

The chain links TRBV6-5 to TRBJ2-3; TRBD2 might be the D (5 bases). The V gene lost 4 bases and the J gene lost 2 bases, with 13 bases spanning the gap. Germline lookup yields CDR1 MNHEY and CDR2 SVGAGI. The CDR3 spans 15 residues. For the CDR3, the DNA is TGTGCCAGCAGTTCCGTTCTAGCTAACACAGATACGCAGTATTTT. As protein: CASSSVLANTDTQYF.

The chain recombines TRBV12-2 with TRBJ2-3; the table calls TRBD2, which could not be checked here. TRBV12-2 constitutes a pseudogene. CDR3 size: 16 residues. The CDR3 DNA sequence: TGTGCAAGTCGCCACGGTAGCGGGGGGCCTCCAGATACGCAGTATTTT. Protein: CASRHGSGGPPDTQYF.

As regards this clone: One junction end disagrees with the germline gene, perhaps due to a read error. The DNA of the CDR3 is TGTGCTAGCAGCCTTAGTCCCGGGACTAGTTCTCAAGAGACCCAGTACTTC. It encodes CASSLSPGTSSQETQYF. This rearrangement joins TRBV7-7 to TRBJ2-5, with 8 nucleotides matching TRBD2. CDR1 SSHAT and CDR2 FNYEAQ come from the germline V gene (reference sequence). CDR3 length: 17 residues.

This clone was seen just once. V is TRBV29-1 and J is TRBJ1-4; TRBD1 is a possible D gene (6 bases). The CDR3 covers 12 residues. The germline V gene has CDR1 SQVTM and CDR2 ANQGSEA. CDR3 bases: TGCGCCACAGGGACGGTTAATGAAAAACTGTTTTTT. It yields the protein CATGTVNEKLFF.

V usage is TRBV13 and J usage is TRBJ2-3; maybe TRBD2 (6 bases). V shed 0 bases and J shed 2 bases, with 15 bases lying between them. CDR1 and CDR2 (germline): PRHDT, FYEKMQ (reference sequence). The CDR3 is 17 amino acids. CDR3: CASSLGMTQRATDTQYF. CDR3 DNA: TGTGCCAGCAGCTTAGGCATGACCCAGCGGGCCACAGATACGCAGTATTTT. Looking up the rest from reference TRBV13 and TRBJ2-3 gives the full variable domain: AAGVIQSPRHLIKEKRETATLKCYPIPRHDTVYWYQQGPGQDPQFLISFYEKMQSDKGSIPDRFSAQQFSDYHSELNMSSLELGDSALYFCASSLGMTQRATDTQYFGPGTRLTVL.

J is TRBJ2-1 and V is TRBV12-2; the table calls TRBD2, which could not be checked here. TRBV12-2 is shown as a pseudogene. This CDR3 spans 19 amino acids. CDR3 in amino acids: CASRLRLAGSGRGYNEQFF. Written as DNA, the CDR3 is TGTGCAAGTCGCTTACGTCTAGCGGGGTCCGGGAGGGGATACAATGAGCAGTTCTTC.

This clone was observed a handful of times. The V and J genes are TRBV9 and TRBJ2-7; possible D gene TRBD2, 6 bases. Germline CDR1 SGDLS, CDR2 YYNGEE. This CDR3 spans 15 amino acids. V lost 2 bases and J lost 0, with 12 bases in between. CDR3 protein: CASSVGGRSSYEQYF. The CDR3 DNA is TGTGCCAGCAGCGTGGGAGGACGTAGCTCCTACGAGCAGTACTTC.

This clone was observed a single time. The V call is TRBV3-1 (or the pseudogene TRBV3-2), the J call TRBJ2-2; 16 bases are a match to TRBD2. Germline loops: CDR1 LGHDT, CDR2 YNNKEL (reference sequence). Trimming removed 4 bases from V and 6 bases from J; junction bases left unmatched: 8. The CDR3 spans 18 residues. This CDR3 reads CASSPGLAGGDLPGELFF. The CDR3 nucleotides read TGTGCCAGCAGCCCGGGACTAGCGGGAGGGGATTTGCCCGGGGAGCTGTTTTTT.

The table lists this clone with a count of one. The V call is TRBV19, the J call TRBJ1-1; D gene uncertain. Per germline, CDR1 LNHDA and CDR2 SQIVND (reference sequence). V was clipped by 3 bases and J by 1 base, with 6 bases between them. This CDR3 is built from 13 residues. The CDR3 loop reads CASSITRNTEAFF. The CDR3, as DNA: TGTGCCAGTAGTATTACCAGGAACACTGAAGCTTTCTTT.

The chain uses TRBV11-1 and TRBJ2-1, with a weak D call TRBD1 (5 bases). The V end was cut by 5 bases, the J end by 3 bases, with 11 bases between. CDR1 is SGHAT and CDR2 is FQDESV in the germline V gene (reference sequence). The length of the CDR3 is 14 residues. The CDR3 nucleotides are TGTGCCAGCAGCCAAATCGACAGCTACAATGAGCAGTTCTTC. Protein product: CASSQIDSYNEQFF. Together with reference TRBV11-1 and TRBJ2-1, the CDR3 gives the full variable domain: EAEVAQSPRYKITEKSQAVAFWCDPISGHATLYWYRQILGQGPELLVQFQDESVVDDSQLPKDRFSAERLKGVDSTLKIQPAELGDSAMYLCASSQIDSYNEQFFGPGTRLTVL.

The chain is built from TRBV5-4 and TRBJ2-2, with 9 bases identical to TRBD2. With 4 bases clipped from V and 1 base from J, the junction kept 2 bases outside the gene matches. Germline CDR1 SGHNT, CDR2 YYREEE (reference sequence). This CDR3 spans 15 amino acids. DNA for the CDR3: TGTGCCAGCAGCCTAGCGGGGCTGAACACCGGGGAGCTGTTTTTT. Its protein is CASSLAGLNTGELFF.

This chain connects TRBV6-9 to TRBJ2-3, with D possibly TRBD2 on 6 matching bases. Germline V gives CDR1 MNHGY, CDR2 SVAAGI. Between the trimmed V and J ends, which lost 9 bases and 2 bases, there was a span of 12 bases. CDR3 size: 13 residues. The CDR3 DNA sequence: TGTGCCAGTGAGAGCGGGTTCACAGATACGCAGTATTTT. Protein: CASESGFTDTQYF.

This clone was detected only once. The chain couples TRBV18 to TRBJ1-3; 9 nucleotides agree with TRBD1. With V trimmed by 3 bases and J by 4 bases, 4 bases remained unmatched. Per the germline V gene, CDR1 is KGHSH and CDR2 is LQKENI. The CDR3 totals 15 residues. The CDR3 is CASSPGDRAGNTIYF. CDR3 DNA: TGTGCCAGCTCACCTGGGGACAGGGCAGGAAACACCATATATTTT.

V and J are TRBV5-4 and TRBJ1-4; weak D call: TRBD1 (5 bases). The V and J ends lost 4 bases and 5 bases respectively, with 12 bases between them. The CDR3 loop spans 14 amino acids. CDR1 SGHNT and CDR2 YYREEE come from the germline V gene (reference sequence). CDR3 region: CASSPSRQNEKLFF. CDR3 sequence (DNA): TGTGCCAGCAGCCCTTCCCGACAGAATGAAAAACTGTTTTTT.